This T cell receptor (beta chain) was documented in a study of blood T cell repertoires in COVID-19. Per the germline V gene, CDR1 is LGHDT and CDR2 is YNNKEL (reference sequence). The CDR3 has 12 amino acids. The V end was cut by 8 bases, the J end by 0 bases, with 7 bases between. Produced via immunoSEQ multiplex PCR; TCRdb's table is partial and in-frame only. This repertoire shows about 110,000 clones, approximately 84% found once; its top ten account for 2% to 2.5%. The chain combines TRBV3-1 (or the pseudogene TRBV3-2) with TRBJ1-2; D not resolved. This TCR was recovered from a human donor in a cohort sampled during active COVID-19. Sequences were obtained from peripheral blood. The CDR3 DNA is TGTGCCAGCTGGCAGGCTAACTATGGCTACACCTTC. Residues: CASWQANYGYTF.